This TCR beta chain emerged from a study of CD8+CD57+ T cells in acquired aplastic anemia. On the study more broadly: Isolated CD4+ and CD8+ cells, once sorted, yielded DNA averaging around 3 ug.

Germline V gene lookup returns CDR1 SGHTA and CDR2 FQGNSA. There are 13 residues in the CDR3. Trimming took off 1 base at V and 4 bases at J, with 8 bases between the two ends. By flow cytometry, patients selected for sequencing had shown an expansion of CD8+CD57+ cells. Template material for TCR beta VDJ and CDR3 profiling consisted of genomic DNA. TCRdb re-analysed the reads in MiXCR, keeping a single row per CDR3 protein. This sample carries 120,000 or so distinct CDR3 sequences, approximately 50% of them seen once, and the ten largest clones take around 29%. Sequencing used sorted CD4+, CD8+, or CD8+CD57+ T cells (not recorded which) from PBMCs. The V call is TRBV7-2, the J call TRBJ2-7; D perhaps matches TRBD2 (7 bases). This TCR was recovered from a human donor with aplastic anemia. This chain's CDR3 is CASSLEGGYEQYF. In DNA, the CDR3 is TGTGCCAGCAGCTTAGAGGGGGGGTACGAGCAGTACTTC.